What follows are 16 T cell receptor beta chains derived from one specimen sequenced in a study of OX40 agonist ivuxolimab in advanced cancers. TCRdb's table, derived via immunoSEQ multiplex PCR, lists solely in-frame clones and lacks some. The table records about 61,000 clones, roughly 80% of them present only once. Sequenced material: CD4+ or CD8+ T cells sorted from blood, taken in a trial of the OX40 agonist ivuxolimab. The receptors were gathered from an adult with an advanced solid tumor such as melanoma, head and neck, liver or kidney cancer.

The chain is built from TRBV7-9 and TRBJ2-7; TRBD1 or TRBD2 may be the D gene (6 bases each). The V end lost 3 bases, the J end lost 3 bases, and 15 bases lay between the germline ends. This CDR3 comprises 15 residues. Germline lookup yields CDR1 SEHNR and CDR2 FQNEAQ (reference sequence). CDR3 loop: CASSFQGGLIYEQYF. The CDR3 nucleotides are TGTGCCAGCAGCTTCCAAGGGGGGCTAATCTACGAGCAGTACTTC. Together with reference TRBV7-9 and TRBJ2-7, the CDR3 gives the full variable domain: DTGVSQNPRHKITKRGQNVTFRCDPISEHNRLYWYRQTLGQGPEFLTYFQNEAQLEKSRLLSDRFSAERPKGSFSTLEIQRTEQGDSAMYLCASSFQGGLIYEQYFGPGTRLTVT.

This clone was observed once. The rearrangement uses TRBV4-2 and TRBJ1-6; 8 bases are a match to TRBD1. Trimming removed 0 bases from V and 6 bases from J; junction bases left unmatched: 4. CDR1 and CDR2 from the germline V gene are LGHNA and YNFKEQ. The CDR3 totals 16 residues. Here the CDR3 reads CASSQEQGVVNSPLHF. The CDR3 nucleotides read TGTGCCAGCAGCCAAGAACAGGGGGTCGTTAATTCACCCCTCCACTTT.

The V and J genes are TRBV19 and TRBJ2-1; maybe TRBD1 (6 bases). Germline V gene sequence: CDR1 LNHDA, CDR2 SQIVND (reference sequence). CDR3 length: 13 amino acids. Trimming took 4 bases from V and 9 from J, leaving 13 bases between them. The CDR3 nucleotides are TGTGCCAGTAGTAACACAGGGCCCGGTGAGCAGTTCTTC. It is translated as CASSNTGPGEQFF.

V gene TRBV2 combines with J gene TRBJ2-7; a weak D match, TRBD1 (5 bases). CDR1 SNHLY and CDR2 FYNNEI come from the germline V gene. V lost 5 bases and J 6 bases, leaving 14 bases between the germline ends. This CDR3 contains 13 residues. CDR3 coding DNA: TGTGCCAGCAGTTATCAGGGTCTGCGCGAGCAGTACTTC. Residues: CASSYQGLREQYF.

The chain combines TRBV5-4 with TRBJ2-7; TRBD2 matches at 10 bases. V was pared by 5 bases and J by 4 bases, with 6 bases of the junction left unmatched. CDR1 is SGHNT and CDR2 is YYREEE in the germline V gene (reference sequence). CDR3 size: 14 residues. The CDR3 DNA reads TGTGCCAGCAGGGCTAGCGGGGGAAAGTACGAGCAGTACTTC. This gives the protein CASRASGGKYEQYF. Drawing the rest from reference TRBV5-4 and TRBJ2-7, the complete variable domain is ETGVTQSPTHLIKTRGQQVTLRCSSQSGHNTVSWYQQALGQGPQFIFQYYREEENGRGNFPPRFSGLQFPNYSSELNVNALELDDSALYLCASRASGGKYEQYFGPGTRLTVT.

The chain has TRBV28 and TRBJ1-3, with D hard to call. This CDR3 has 15 amino acids. V shed 2 bases and J shed 1 base, with 9 bases lying between them. The germline V gene has CDR1 MDHEN and CDR2 SYDVKM. The CDR3 DNA sequence: TGTGCCAGCAGTTTAGCTTCCTTTTCTGGAAACACCATATATTTT. Amino acid sequence: CASSLASFSGNTIYF.

V gene TRBV18 combines with J gene TRBJ2-6; no clear D. The V end was cut by 6 bases, the J end by 2 bases, with 8 bases between. CDR3 length: 14 residues. Germline assignment: CDR1 KGHSH and CDR2 LQKENI. The CDR3 is CASSLYAGANVLTF. In DNA form, the CDR3 reads TGTGCCAGCTCCCTTTATGCTGGGGCCAACGTCCTGACTTTC.

This chain connects TRBV4-1 to TRBJ2-2; D is unresolved. This CDR3 comprises 13 residues. The V gene lost 0 bases and the J gene lost 13 bases, with 12 bases spanning the gap. The germline gives CDR1 MGHRA, CDR2 YSYEKL. CDR3 DNA sequence: TGCGCCAGCAGCCAAGAATCCGGTGGAGTGCTGTTTTTT. Its translation: CASSQESGGVLFF.

The chain joins TRBV27 to TRBJ2-7; D not resolved. Germline CDR1 is MNHEY and CDR2 is SMNVEV (reference sequence). V was clipped by 5 bases and J by 7 bases, with 24 bases between them. The CDR3 has 16 residues. The CDR3: CASSPPGQTMGREQYF. The CDR3 coding sequence is TGTGCCAGCAGTCCGCCGGGCCAGACGATGGGTCGGGAGCAGTACTTC.

The chain is built from TRBV11-2 and TRBJ2-3; no definite D call. Trimming cost V 2 bases and J 4 bases, with 16 bases left between them. This CDR3 has 16 residues. Germline CDR1 is SGHAT and CDR2 is FQNNGV. The DNA for the CDR3 is TGTGCCAGCAGCTTAATGGTAGGCCTAAGGGCAGATACGCAGTATTTT. Translation: CASSLMVGLRADTQYF.

This clone was seen a few times. V is TRBV10-3 and J is TRBJ1-5; D unclear. In germline, CDR1 is ENHRY, CDR2 SYGVKD. V lost 2 bases to trimming and J lost 3 bases, with 11 bases between them. This CDR3 region has 15 residues. CDR3: CAISETSNLNQPQHF. The CDR3 region has the DNA TGTGCCATCAGTGAGACATCTAACCTCAATCAGCCCCAGCATTTT.

The rearrangement uses TRBV11-2 and TRBJ2-3; D is unresolved. Germline V gene lookup returns CDR1 SGHAT and CDR2 FQNNGV. Deletions cut 0 bases from V and 5 bases from J, with 3 bases between. The CDR3 length is 12 residues. In DNA form, the CDR3 reads TGTGCCAGCAGCTTAGAAAGAGATACGCAGTATTTT. Translation gives CASSLERDTQYF.

The chain combines TRBV28 with TRBJ2-5; no definite D call. Germline V gives CDR1 MDHEN, CDR2 SYDVKM. The V gene lost 3 bases and the J gene lost 4 bases, with 6 bases spanning the gap. This CDR3 region has 12 residues. CDR3 sequence (DNA): TGTGCCAGCAGTTTCACCCCAGAGACCCAGTACTTC. Protein product: CASSFTPETQYF.

The V call is TRBV5-1, the J call TRBJ2-2; TRBD2 agrees at 11 bases. Germline CDR1 SGHRS, CDR2 YFSETQ. The V and J ends lost 4 bases and 2 bases, in that order; junction bases with no gene match: 4. This CDR3 region has 16 residues. In nucleotides, the CDR3 is TGCGCCAGCAGCCTACTAGCGGGGGTAAACACCGGGGAGCTGTTTTTT. It yields the protein CASSLLAGVNTGELFF.

V and J are TRBV7-3 and TRBJ2-7, with a tentative D call TRBD2 (6 bases). Germline lookup yields CDR1 SGHTA and CDR2 FQGTGA. V was cut by 5 bases and J by 3 bases, with 17 bases left in between. The CDR3 is 15 amino acids. The CDR3 bases are TGTGCCAGCAGCCTTGGTCCGGGGGAGAACTACGAGCAGTACTTC. Its protein is CASSLGPGENYEQYF.

A note on this clone: The junction does not match germline at one end; this may be a read error. The rearrangement links TRBV5-3 to TRBJ2-7; D not resolved. TRBV5-3 is filed as an ORF, its function uncertain. This CDR3 contains 13 residues. CDR3 residues: CARSLVDSCEQYF. CDR3 DNA sequence: TGTGCCAGAAGCTTGGTGGATTCCTGCGAGCAGTACTTC.